The clone carrying this T cell receptor beta chain is a singleton in its sample. These data belong to a study of cytomegalovirus exposure and HLA in healthy donors. Primers included in the PCR were 60 Vbeta and 13 Jbeta primers. This table comes from immunoSEQ multiplex PCR, and its TCRdb copy is limited to in-frame clones, with some not included. Of approximately 220,000 clones listed, nearly 80% are singletons. V was trimmed by 2 bases and J by 2 bases, leaving 12 bases between them. CDR3 length: 15 amino acids. The germline V gene has CDR1 MNHEY and CDR2 SVGAGI. The rearrangement links TRBV6-5 to TRBJ2-5, with D tentatively TRBD1 (6 bases). Sequenced sample: PBMCs. The receptor comes from a man younger than 30 in good health and CMV-seronegative. CDR3 protein: CASSYGLTGQETQYF. The CDR3 DNA sequence: TGTGCCAGCAGTTACGGTTTGACAGGTCAAGAGACCCAGTACTTC.